This TCR beta chain was observed in a study of somatic mutations in T cells in chronic GVHD (dated by TCRdb to 2020 to 2022). For this clone: It has no known antigen specificity. Base qualities are not provided; no much larger clone lies one nucleotide away.

Genomic DNA was isolated and then used for the TCRbeta deep sequencing. TCRbeta CDR3 sequencing and initial data processing were performed with the immunoSEQ assay as a commercial service. The source study handled its data this way. IMGT was used to annotate V, D, J genes, while reads were demultiplexed, adapter and primer sequences were stripped out, and similar clones were merged through frequency-ratio clustering. TCRdb holds this immuneACCESS table with in-frame rearrangements only. Some clones are missing; in checked studies, unresolved V genes explain under half, and the rest has no known cause. That table supplies the V and J calls and clone size; D and trimming were determined from the DNA. This sample lists approximately 720 clones; about four fifths were detected once. The ten largest clones represent over 60% of the sample. The CDR3 runs 14 amino acids, cysteine and phenylalanine included. CDR3 DNA only is kept here, 42 bases in frame from base 1. At the junction V is shortened by 2 bases and J by 8 bases, with 15 bases in between. CDR1 and CDR2 were assigned from the germline V gene (reference sequence) as GTSNPN and SVGIG.

For sorting, cells were stained with anti-CD3, anti-CD4, anti-CD8 and a Vbeta20 antibody from the IOTest Beta Mark kit and sorted on a FACSAria III to a purity above 97%. Peripheral blood was collected in sodium heparin tubes, and mononuclear cells were isolated by Ficoll-Paque PLUS density gradient centrifugation. CD4+ Vbeta20+, CD4+ Vbeta20-, and CD8+ T cell fractions were FACS-sorted before TCRbeta deep sequencing. This clonotype was obtained from a male patient aged 50 to 59 with chronic graft-versus-host disease. Once a transplant has taken place, some T cells may be donor derived. The chain couples TRBV30 to TRBJ1-4; the D segment could be TRBD1, given 5 matching bases. The sequenced sample was Vbeta20-positive CD4+ T cells from blood. The label giving this sample's cell subset or site can be read as: CD4+ T cells sorted for TCR Vbeta20 (TRBV30-01) positivity by flow cytometry. The sequenced DNA is TGTGCCTGGAGTCAGGGCGGGGTGGGGGAAAAACTGTTTTTT. Its protein reads: CAWSQGGVGEKLFF.